The 8 T cell receptor beta chains below all came from one sample that was sequenced in a study of T cells in Graves' hyperthyroidism and ophthalmopathy. RNA transcripts yielded amplified TCR beta CDR3 regions. The primer set for the first-round RT-PCR of the TCR CDR3 was HTBI. One entry per CDR3 protein, called by TCRdb with MiXCR from the multiplex PCR reads. This table holds approximately 600,000 distinct CDR3 sequences, 20% found once. The specimen was blood. The receptors come from a man aged 25-40 years with Graves' ophthalmopathy.

The V gene is TRBV5-4, the J gene TRBJ2-2; D possibly corresponds to TRBD2 (5 bases). With 4 bases removed from V and 0 bases from J, the gap between germline ends came to 16 bases. The CDR3 has 17 residues. Germline V gene data show CDR1 as SGHNT and CDR2 as YYREEE (reference sequence). CDR3 in amino acids: CASSLDLTRSNTGELFF. DNA of the CDR3: TGTGCCAGCAGCCTCGACCTCACTAGATCGAACACCGGGGAGCTGTTTTTT.

Many counts were recorded for this clonotype. V usage is TRBV28 and J usage is TRBJ2-2; 10 positions match TRBD1. Germline assignment: CDR1 MDHEN and CDR2 SYDVKM. The CDR3 contains 15 residues. The V and J ends lost 5 bases and 5 bases, in that order; junction bases with no gene match: 5. CDR3 loop: CASSTDRGPTGELFF. DNA for the CDR3: TGTGCCAGCAGTACCGACAGGGGGCCGACCGGGGAGCTGTTTTTT.

The chain has TRBV27 and TRBJ2-1; D gene uncertain. Germline CDR1 and CDR2: MNHEY and SMNVEV (reference sequence). V was clipped by 6 bases and J by 3 bases, with 12 bases between them. The CDR3 length is 14 residues. CDR3 region: CASSPTEDYNEQFF. CDR3 in DNA: TGTGCCAGCAGCCCGACCGAGGACTACAATGAGCAGTTCTTC.

This rearrangement joins TRBV29-1 to TRBJ2-3; D remains ambiguous. The length of the CDR3 is 9 residues. V lost 6 bases, J lost 5 bases, and 3 bases lay in between. CDR1 and CDR2 (germline): SQVTM, ANQGSEA. The CDR3 DNA reads TGCAGCGTCGGAGATACGCAGTATTTT. It specifies CSVGDTQYF.

This clonotype occurred many times. The J gene is TRBJ2-7, the V gene TRBV5-1; 7 positions agree with TRBD2. V lost 4 bases and J lost 2; bases outside the gene matches: 6. Germline values: CDR1 SGHRS, CDR2 YFSETQ. The CDR3 runs to 14 residues. The CDR3 spells CASSTGTTAYEQYF. The CDR3 DNA follows: TGCGCCAGCAGCACCGGGACTACGGCCTACGAGCAGTACTTC. The full variable domain, rest sourced from reference TRBV5-1 and TRBJ2-7, is KAGVTQTPRYLIKTRGQQVTLSCSPISGHRSVSWYQQTPGQGLQFLFEYFSETQRNKGNFPGRFSGRQFSNSRSEMNVSTLELGDSALYLCASSTGTTAYEQYFGPGTRLTVT.

This clonotype was counted between two and nine times. V and J are TRBV30 and TRBJ1-1; the D is unclear. V lost 2 bases and J 0 bases, leaving 10 bases between the germline ends. The germline V gene encodes CDR1 GTSNPN and CDR2 SVGIG (reference sequence). The CDR3 consists of 14 residues. CDR3 nucleotide sequence: TGTGCCTGGAGTTCAACAGCCTTGAACACTGAAGCTTTCTTT. This translates into CAWSSTALNTEAFF.

This clonotype was observed at least ten times. The V gene is TRBV5-6, the J gene TRBJ1-1; no definite D call. V lost 0 bases and J 0 bases, leaving 6 bases between the germline ends. The CDR3 loop spans 14 amino acids. Germline V CDR1 and CDR2: SGHDT, YYEEEE. The chain's CDR3 is CASSLGHLNTEAFF. In DNA, the CDR3 is TGTGCCAGCAGCTTGGGTCATCTGAACACTGAAGCTTTCTTT.

Remarks on this clonotype: This may be a read error, as it is one base from a much larger clone. The J gene is TRBJ2-5, the V gene TRBV29-1; 7 nucleotides agree with TRBD1. From germline, CDR1 is SQVTM and CDR2 ANQGSEA. Trimming took 3 bases from V and 1 from J; bases not matched to a gene: 14. The CDR3 extends over 17 amino acids. CDR3: CSVEKFNRGRTQETQYF. The DNA of the CDR3 is TGCAGCGTTGAGAAATTCAACAGGGGCCGGACCCAAGAGACCCAGTACTTC. Looking up the rest from reference TRBV29-1 and TRBJ2-5 gives the full variable domain: SAVISQKPSRDICQRGTSLTIQCQVDSQVTMMFWYRQQPGQSLTLIATANQGSEATYESGFVIDKFPISRPNLTFSTLTVSNMSPEDSSIYLCSVEKFNRGRTQETQYFGPGTRLLVL.